This paragraph covers one TCR beta chain sequence. The antigen is unknown. One junction end disagrees with the germline gene, perhaps due to a read error. This record belongs to a study of OX40 agonist ivuxolimab in advanced cancers. Study outcomes and limitations: At 0.1-3.0 mg/kg, partial responders had clonal expansion among the lowest observed.

The method was immunoSEQ multiplex PCR; TCRdb's version includes in-frame clones alone and lacks a portion of them. The sample lists tens of thousands of clones, approximately 83% occurring once. The CDR3 sequence is 13 residues long. Germline CDR1 SGHNT, CDR2 YYREEE (reference sequence). The origin of this receptor is an adult with an advanced solid tumor such as melanoma, head and neck, liver or kidney cancer. The sample was CD4+ or CD8+ T cells sorted from blood, taken in a trial of the OX40 agonist ivuxolimab. The chain couples TRBV5-4 to TRBJ2-1; D unclear. CDR3 amino acids: CASSFPGPVSVVF. CDR3 DNA: TGTGCCAGCAGCTTCCCGGGCCCGGTTTCAGTTGTCTTC.